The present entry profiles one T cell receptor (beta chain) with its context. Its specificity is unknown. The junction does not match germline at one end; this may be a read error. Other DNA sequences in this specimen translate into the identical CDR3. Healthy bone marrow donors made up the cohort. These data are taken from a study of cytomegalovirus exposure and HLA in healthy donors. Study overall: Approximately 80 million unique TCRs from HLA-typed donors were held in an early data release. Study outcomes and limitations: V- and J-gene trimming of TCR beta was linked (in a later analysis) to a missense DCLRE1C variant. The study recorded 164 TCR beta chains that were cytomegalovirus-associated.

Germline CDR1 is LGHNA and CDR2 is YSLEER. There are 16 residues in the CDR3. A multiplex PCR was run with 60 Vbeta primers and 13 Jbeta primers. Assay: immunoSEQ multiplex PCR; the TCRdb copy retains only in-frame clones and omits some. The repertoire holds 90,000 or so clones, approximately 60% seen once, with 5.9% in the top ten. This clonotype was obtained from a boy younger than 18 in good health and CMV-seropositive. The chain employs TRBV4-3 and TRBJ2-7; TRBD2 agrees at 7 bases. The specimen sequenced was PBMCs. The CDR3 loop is CASSHSGDYIPYEQYF. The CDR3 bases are TGCGCCAGCAGCCATTCCGGGGACTATATTCCCTACGAGCAGTATTTC.